This T cell receptor (beta chain) was captured by sequencing in a study of blood T cell repertoires in COVID-19. Authors' processing steps: Nucleated cell counts were estimated from reference gene primer amplification. Sequencing was performed with immunoSEQ multiplex PCR; in TCRdb, only in-frame clones are kept and a portion is missing. V and J calls and clone size are as listed in that table; D and trimming were resolved from the DNA. The sample has around 230,000 clones, 88% seen once. Germline V gene data show CDR1 as SGHNT and CDR2 as YENEEA. The CDR3 runs to 14 residues. With 1 base removed from V and 4 bases from J, the gap between germline ends came to 11 bases. The participants were between about 18 and 90 years old and came from roughly 25 US areas.

This chain links TRBV11-3 with TRBJ2-7; TRBD1 might be the D (5 bases). Sequencing was done on a sample of PBMCs or T cells enriched from blood (not recorded which). This TCR came from a woman aged 35 to 49 with acute COVID-19. The CDR3 sequence: CASSLGSRGYEQYV. CDR3 DNA: TGTGCCAGCAGCTTAGGGAGTAGGGGATACGAGCAGTACGTC.